This T cell receptor beta chain was recovered during a study of shared clonotypes between healthy human individuals. Per the original data handling: Filtering differed, since immunoSEQ gave only junction sequences and no quality scores. Using immunoSEQ multiplex PCR, the repertoire was profiled, and TCRdb retains in-frame clones only, with some absent. V and J calls and clone size follow that table, whereas D and trimming were derived from the DNA. The profile covers about 2.4 million clones, with around 94% appearing a single time and roughly 0.14% taken by the ten largest. From CD4+ cells came CD45RA+ naive and CD45RA-negative memory subsets. Study conclusions and caveats: A handful of donors showed sharing of approximately 5% of naive CD4 clonotypes.

With respect to this clone: The antigen is undetermined.

Trimming took off 7 bases at V and 3 bases at J, with 19 bases between the two ends. Germline V gene sequence: CDR1 LNHDA, CDR2 SQIVND (reference sequence). CDR3 size: 15 residues. Sequenced material: naive CD4+ T cells sorted from blood. The subset here: CD45RA+ positively selected. V and J are TRBV19 and TRBJ2-7; D uncertain. This clonotype was obtained from a man between 18 and 35 years old in good health. The CDR3 region is CASTQVSGRGYEQYF. DNA of the CDR3: TGTGCCAGTACCCAGGTTTCAGGCAGAGGCTACGAGCAGTACTTC. Supplemented by reference TRBV19 and TRBJ2-7, the full variable domain reads DGGITQSPKYLFRKEGQNVTLSCEQNLNHDAMYWYRQDPGQGLRLIYYSQIVNDFQKGDIAEGYSVSREKKESFPLTVTSAQKNPTAFYLCASTQVSGRGYEQYFGPGTRLTVT.